A single sample is the source of the 3 T cell receptor beta chains below, sequenced in a study of OX40 agonist ivuxolimab in advanced cancers. Data came from immunoSEQ multiplex PCR; TCRdb stores just in-frame clones and leaves some out. This table has tens of thousands of clones, around four fifths appearing once. Sequenced here: CD4+ or CD8+ T cells sorted from blood, sampled in a trial of the OX40 agonist ivuxolimab. These receptors all stem from an adult with an advanced solid tumor such as melanoma, head and neck, liver or kidney cancer.

This clone was observed a handful of times. This chain joins TRBV7-3 and TRBJ2-2; no firm D call. Germline V CDR1 and CDR2: SGHTA, FQGTGA. The CDR3 is made up of 13 amino acids. V lost 4 bases to trimming and J lost 2 bases, with 5 bases between them. The CDR3 DNA follows: TGTGCCAGCAGCTACGACAACACCGGGGAGCTGTTTTTT. Residues: CASSYDNTGELFF.

J is TRBJ2-2 and V is TRBV29-1; D gene unclear. The CDR3 is made up of 16 amino acids. Germline-derived CDR1 and CDR2 are SQVTM and ANQGSEA. V was trimmed by 5 bases and J by 2 bases, leaving 18 bases between them. In DNA form, the CDR3 reads TGCAGCGTTCCCCTGGCGGATTTTGCCAACACCGGGGAGCTGTTTTTT. It encodes CSVPLADFANTGELFF.

The rearrangement links TRBV6-5 to TRBJ2-7; D gene uncertain. The V end lost 10 bases, the J end lost 6 bases, and 19 bases lay between the germline ends. From germline, CDR1 is MNHEY and CDR2 SVGAGI. The CDR3 consists of 13 residues. For the CDR3, the DNA is TGTGCCACCCTTGGTCATGACTCCGTCGAGCAGTACTTC. Its protein is CATLGHDSVEQYF.